A selection of T cell receptor beta chains follows, all from one sample in a study of CD8+ T cells in alopecia areata. The protocol was immunoSEQ multiplex PCR, while the TCRdb copy is restricted to in-frame clones and leaves out a portion. This sample has about 150,000 clones, with 62% found just once. The sequenced sample consisted of CD8+ T cells sorted from blood. Receptors were obtained from a human donor in good health. CDR3s include the opening cysteine and the closing phenylalanine or tryptophan. A D gene is named only where the DNA matches it firmly. Clone size is given for some rows only: seen once, a few or many times, or a class if the clone is expanded.

TRBJ2-3	.	TRBV29-1	.	TGCAGCGTTGCTGGCGGAGGGGGCGGCCCAGATACGCAGTATTTT	CSVAGGGGGPDTQYF
TRBJ2-6	.	TRBV9	.	TGTGCCAGCAGCGTATCAGGGGTTGGGGCCAACGTCCTGACTTTC	CASSVSGVGANVLTF
TRBJ2-7	.	TRBV30	.	TGTGCCTGCTATCCAGGGATGATGAGCGAGCAGTACTTC	CACYPGMMSEQYF
TRBJ2-1	.	TRBV9	TRBD1	TGTGCCAGCAGCGTCAGGGGGCTGGGGAATGAGCAGTTCTTC	CASSVRGLGNEQFF
TRBJ2-3	once	TRBV9	TRBD2	TGTGCCAGCAGCTCCAGCCCTAGCGGGAGAACAGATACGCAGTATTTT	CASSSSPSGRTDTQYF
TRBJ2-5	.	TRBV4-1	.	TGCGCCAGCAGCCACGTAAAGGGGTTGCGGTCCCAAGAGACCCAGTACTTC	CASSHVKGLRSQETQYF
TRBJ1-2	.	TRBV29-1	TRBD1	TGCAGCGCGACAGGGGGCCCCTATGGCTACACCTTC	CSATGGPYGYTF
TRBJ2-1	.	TRBV29-1	.	TGCAGCGTGGACTCCGGTGAGCAGTTCTTC	CSVDSGEQFF
TRBJ1-2	.	TRBV5-1	.	TGCGCCAGCAGCCTCGAGACTATTAGGAGGGGCTACACCTTC	CASSLETIRRGYTF
TRBJ2-1	.	TRBV11-1	TRBD2	TGTGCCAGCAGCTTAGAGCCGGGAGGCGCCTACAATGAGCAGTTCTTC	CASSLEPGGAYNEQFF
TRBJ1-2	.	TRBV25-1	.	TGTGCCAGCAGTGAATACGACAGCTTCTATGGCTACACCTTC	CASSEYDSFYGYTF
TRBJ2-7	.	TRBV29-1	.	TGCAGCGTTGTCGATCCTGGTCGACAGGCTAACTACGAGCAGTACTTC	CSVVDPGRQANYEQYF
TRBJ2-2	few	TRBV30	TRBD1	TGTGCCTGGTCGACAGGGGATTGGACCGGGGAGCTGTTTTTT	CAWSTGDWTGELFF
TRBJ2-7	many	TRBV28	TRBD1	TGTGCCAGCAGTCCCCGGGACAGGTCCTACGAGCAGTACTTC	CASSPRDRSYEQYF